The 32 T cell receptor beta chains listed next were all sequenced from one sample in a study of neurological immune-mediated disorders. TCRdb re-called the 5' RACE reads through MiXCR, storing one row per CDR3 protein. The table shows about 70,000 distinct CDR3 sequences, with about 3% occurring only once. The sample comprised PBMCs. The origin of the receptors is a woman aged 45-65 years with multiple sclerosis.

At least ten counts were recorded for this clonotype. The V gene is TRBV28, the J gene TRBJ2-1; D is possibly TRBD2 (5 bases). The germline V and J ends were trimmed by 3 bases and 7 bases, with 16 bases remaining between them. The CDR3 extends over 15 amino acids. CDR1 is MDHEN, CDR2 SYDVKM, per germline. The CDR3 nucleotides are TGTGCCAGCAGTTTCAACGGAGGAATGGGGAATGAGCAGTTCTTC. This codes for CASSFNGGMGNEQFF.

In this sample, this clonotype turned up many times. The chain links TRBV7-6 to TRBJ1-5; D gene ambiguous. V was trimmed by 3 bases and J by 0 bases, leaving 3 bases between them. The CDR3 length is 13 residues. CDR1 and CDR2 (germline): SGHVS, FNYEAQ. The DNA of the CDR3 is TGTGCCAGCAGCTTTGGTAGCAATCAGCCCCAGCATTTT. Amino acids: CASSFGSNQPQHF.

This clonotype was seen ten or more times. The CDR3 loop reads CASSVFGQLYGYTF. Written as DNA, the CDR3 is TGTGCCAGCAGCGTATTTGGACAGCTCTATGGCTACACCTTC. This rearrangement joins TRBV9 to TRBJ1-2; D perhaps matches TRBD1 (6 bases). The V end lost 1 base, the J end lost 4 bases, and 11 bases lay between the germline ends. Germline CDR1 is SGDLS and CDR2 is YYNGEE. This CDR3 comprises 14 residues.

This clonotype was seen ten or more times. The V call is TRBV7-2, the J call TRBJ1-1; a weak D match, TRBD1 (5 bases). The CDR3 is 14 amino acids. Germline CDR1 and CDR2: SGHTA and FQGNSA. Trimming left V 4 bases short and J 5 bases short, with 14 bases between. The CDR3 spells CASSSYQGETEAFF. CDR3 in DNA: TGTGCCAGCAGCTCTTACCAGGGTGAGACTGAAGCTTTCTTT.

This clonotype has a count of ten or more. V is TRBV27 and J is TRBJ2-3; TRBD1 is a possible D gene (6 bases). Trimming removed 5 bases from V and 3 bases from J, with 18 bases in between. Germline V lookup: CDR1 MNHEY, CDR2 SMNVEV (reference sequence). The CDR3 is 16 residues long. The CDR3 reads CASSLLDSIGTDTQYF. CDR3 DNA sequence: TGTGCCAGCAGTCTCCTGGACAGCATAGGGACAGATACGCAGTATTTT.

This clonotype was observed many times. J is TRBJ1-1 and V is TRBV5-1, with 9 bases lining up with TRBD1. V trimming: 4 bases; J trimming: 6 bases; junction bases outside the gene matches: 7. In germline, CDR1 is SGHRS, CDR2 YFSETQ. The CDR3 runs 14 residues. The CDR3: CASSRGQGGAEAFF. The CDR3 DNA reads as TGCGCCAGCAGCAGGGGACAGGGTGGGGCTGAAGCTTTCTTT. The whole variable domain, filled in from reference TRBV5-1 and TRBJ1-1, reads KAGVTQTPRYLIKTRGQQVTLSCSPISGHRSVSWYQQTPGQGLQFLFEYFSETQRNKGNFPGRFSGRQFSNSRSEMNVSTLELGDSALYLCASSRGQGGAEAFFGQGTRLTVV.

This clonotype was seen ten or more times. This chain uses TRBV5-1 with TRBJ2-5; tentative D call: TRBD2 (6 bases). Trimming removed 2 bases from V and 5 bases from J, with 19 bases in between. Germline V lookup: CDR1 SGHRS, CDR2 YFSETQ. The CDR3 consists of 16 residues. The CDR3: CASSLLPGPGEETQYF. CDR3 in DNA: TGCGCCAGCAGCTTACTTCCGGGTCCGGGGGAGGAGACCCAGTACTTC.

In this sample, this clonotype turned up many times. The V gene is TRBV11-3, the J gene TRBJ2-3, with a tentative D call TRBD2 (5 bases). Between the trimmed V and J ends, which lost 5 bases and 6 bases, there was a span of 15 bases. The CDR3 contains 14 residues. CDR1 is SGHNT, CDR2 YENEEA, per germline. CDR3 protein: CASSLGIPGDTQYF. In nucleotides, the CDR3 is TGTGCCAGCAGCCTCGGGATCCCCGGGGATACGCAGTATTTT.

A word on this clonotype: Sequence at one end of the junction differs from germline and may be a read error. The chain is built from TRBV28 and TRBJ2-3; D not resolved. This CDR3 is 12 amino acids long. CDR1 is MDHEN and CDR2 is SYDVKM in the germline V gene. CDR3 sequence (DNA): TGTGCCAGCAGCCGCAGTGTAGATAAGCAGTATTTT. Amino acid sequence: CASSRSVDKQYF.

This chain connects TRBV28 to TRBJ2-7; D perhaps matches TRBD1 (6 bases). This CDR3 region has 16 residues. The V gene's germline CDR1 is MDHEN and CDR2 SYDVKM. This CDR3 reads CTSRSMGTGSSYEQYV. For the CDR3, the DNA is TGTACCAGCAGATCGATGGGAACAGGGAGTTCCTACGAGCAGTACGTC.

In this sample, this clonotype turned up many times. The rearrangement links TRBV5-5 to TRBJ2-2, with a tentative D call TRBD1 (6 bases). The CDR3 covers 14 residues. Germline V gene data show CDR1 as SGHKS and CDR2 as YYEKEE (reference sequence). V was clipped by 7 bases and J by 0 bases, with 10 bases between them. The CDR3, as DNA: TGTGCCAGCGAACGGACAGCGAACACCGGGGAGCTGTTTTTT. This codes for CASERTANTGELFF.

This clonotype was seen at least ten times. The gene calls are TRBV5-5 and TRBJ2-1; D is undetermined. Germline V CDR1 and CDR2: SGHKS, YYEKEE (reference sequence). This CDR3 region has 15 residues. V was pared by 1 base and J by 1 base, with 9 bases between. This chain's CDR3 is CASSLRVRSYNEQFF. The DNA for the CDR3 is TGTGCCAGCAGCTTGAGGGTCCGTTCCTACAATGAGCAGTTCTTC.

This clonotype was recorded at least ten times. CDR3 in amino acids: CASCGGYNQPQHF. The CDR3 bases are TGTGCCAGCTGCGGGGGTTACAATCAGCCCCAGCATTTT. This chain links TRBV12-3 or TRBV12-4 with TRBJ1-5, with D possibly matching TRBD1 (5 bases). The germline V and J ends were trimmed by 8 bases and 3 bases, with 11 bases remaining between them. The CDR3 is 13 residues long.

At least ten counts were recorded for this clonotype. The gene calls are TRBV5-1 and TRBJ2-1; maybe TRBD2 (5 bases). CDR1 is SGHRS and CDR2 is YFSETQ in the germline V gene. The germline V and J ends were trimmed by 4 bases and 9 bases, with 17 bases remaining between them. The CDR3 has 14 residues. The CDR3 DNA sequence: TGCGCCAGCAGCCTGGAGTCCCCCGCGGGTGAGCAGTTCTTC. This encodes CASSLESPAGEQFF.

This clonotype was counted at least ten times. The chain employs TRBV12-3 or TRBV12-4 and TRBJ1-2; tentative D call: TRBD1 (6 bases). V lost 2 bases and J lost 2, with 15 bases in between. The CDR3 loop spans 16 amino acids. The DNA for the CDR3 is TGTGCCAGCAGTTTACGGAGGGGGGCAGGCAACTATGGCTACACCTTC. It codes for CASSLRRGAGNYGYTF.

The sample holds many counts of this clonotype. The chain has TRBV11-3 and TRBJ2-3; 8 nucleotides line up with TRBD1. The germline gives CDR1 SGHNT, CDR2 YENEEA. V shed 8 bases, J shed 5 bases, and the junction held 3 bases outside the gene matches. This CDR3 spans 12 amino acids. The CDR3 DNA is TGTGCCAGCCCCACAGGGGGAGATACGCAGTATTTT. This sequence encodes CASPTGGDTQYF. Drawing the rest from reference TRBV11-3 and TRBJ2-3, the complete variable domain is EAGVVQSPRYKIIEKKQPVAFWCNPISGHNTLYWYLQNLGQGPELLIRYENEEAVDDSQLPKDRFSAERLKGVDSTLKIQPAELGDSAVYLCASPTGGDTQYFGPGTRLTVL.

This clonotype was seen many times. The J gene is TRBJ2-5, the V gene TRBV20-1, with 10 bases aligning to TRBD2. The length of the CDR3 is 14 residues. Trimming removed 5 bases from V and 0 bases from J; junction bases left unmatched: 3. CDR1 is DFQATT, CDR2 SNEGSKA, per germline (reference sequence). This CDR3 is CSAERGGYQETQYF. As DNA, the CDR3 is TGCAGTGCTGAGCGGGGGGGGTACCAAGAGACCCAGTACTTC.

This clonotype came up many times. CDR3 loop: CSASRGNEQFF. The DNA for the CDR3 is TGCAGTGCTAGTCGGGGTAATGAGCAGTTCTTC. The chain employs TRBV20-1 and TRBJ2-1, with D possibly matching TRBD2 (5 bases). V shed 3 bases and J shed 7 bases, with 7 bases lying between them. Germline CDR1 and CDR2: DFQATT and SNEGSKA (reference sequence). The CDR3 extends over 11 amino acids.

This clonotype was observed at least ten times. The V and J genes are TRBV20-1 and TRBJ1-3, with TRBD1 identical over 7 bases. This CDR3 region has 15 residues. J was trimmed by 3 bases and V by 6 bases; bases with no gene match: 11. The V gene's germline CDR1 is DFQATT and CDR2 SNEGSKA (reference sequence). CDR3 coding DNA: TGCAGTGCCCTATTACCCGGGACAGATGGAAACACCATATATTTT. Protein sequence: CSALLPGTDGNTIYF.

This clonotype was seen at least ten times. The chain joins TRBV12-3 or TRBV12-4 to TRBJ2-6; TRBD1 agrees at 9 bases. V was clipped by 5 bases and J by 0 bases; unmatched bases: 5. The CDR3 is 17 residues long. The CDR3 here is CASSKGQGVSGANVLTF. CDR3 in DNA: TGTGCCAGCAGTAAGGGACAGGGCGTCTCTGGGGCCAACGTCCTGACTTTC.

There are many counts of this clonotype. CDR3 bases: TGCAGCGTCACCGCAAGCGCTATCTCCTATGGCTACACCTTC. It specifies CSVTASAISYGYTF. This chain links TRBV29-1 with TRBJ1-2; D gene uncertain. The V end was cut by 6 bases, the J end by 4 bases, with 18 bases between. In germline, CDR1 is SQVTM, CDR2 ANQGSEA. This CDR3 region has 14 residues.

There are many counts of this clonotype. This chain joins TRBV12-3 or TRBV12-4 and TRBJ2-1; D is unclear. This CDR3 has 11 amino acids. V lost 7 bases and J 4 bases, leaving 5 bases between the germline ends. In DNA form, the CDR3 reads TGTGCCAGCACTGATTACAATGAGCAGTTCTTC. It specifies CASTDYNEQFF.

In its sample, this clonotype was seen many times. The V call is TRBV4-3, the J call TRBJ1-3, with TRBD1 as a possible D gene (5 bases). The CDR3 is made up of 15 amino acids. V lost 1 base to trimming and J lost 2 bases, with 9 bases between them. Germline V gene data show CDR1 as LGHNA and CDR2 as YSLEER. This CDR3 reads CASSQGGGAGNTIYF. The CDR3 DNA follows: TGCGCCAGCAGCCAAGGGGGAGGGGCTGGAAACACCATATATTTT.

Concerning this clonotype: Since a much larger clone is just one base distant, this may be a read error. The gene calls are TRBV27 and TRBJ1-5, with D possibly matching TRBD1 (6 bases). This CDR3 has 14 residues. From germline, CDR1 is MNHEY and CDR2 SMNVEV (reference sequence). CDR3 protein: CASSLDGGGQHQHF. The CDR3 DNA is TGTGCCAGCAGTTTAGATGGGGGCGGTCAGCACCAGCATTTT.

This clonotype was seen at least ten times. The chain is built from TRBV10-3 and TRBJ2-3; 7 nucleotides align to TRBD1. With 11 bases clipped from V and 0 bases from J, the junction kept 5 bases outside the gene matches. Germline-derived CDR1 and CDR2 are ENHRY and SYGVKD. This CDR3 is built from 13 residues. CDR3 protein: CASQTGSTDTQYF. The DNA of the CDR3 is TGTGCCTCCCAGACAGGGAGCACAGATACGCAGTATTTT.

This clonotype has at least ten counts. The V call is TRBV4-1, the J call TRBJ1-5; 8 nucleotides line up with TRBD1. The junction had 6 bases not matched to a gene; V was cut back by 2 bases and J by 6 bases. CDR3 size: 15 residues. Germline values: CDR1 MGHRA, CDR2 YSYEKL. Here the CDR3 reads CASSQWTGRVQPQHF. The CDR3 bases are TGCGCCAGCAGCCAATGGACAGGGCGAGTTCAGCCCCAGCATTTT.

This clonotype was seen ten or more times. This sequence joins TRBV5-6 and TRBJ2-1; 7 bases align to TRBD2. Germline values: CDR1 SGHDT, CDR2 YYEEEE. J was trimmed by 9 bases and V by 6 bases; bases with no gene match: 15. The CDR3 is made up of 15 amino acids. The CDR3 sequence is CASTPGTTRYIEQFF. DNA for the CDR3: TGTGCCAGCACCCCCGGGACTACCCGCTATATTGAGCAGTTCTTC. The whole variable domain, remainder taken from reference TRBV5-6 and TRBJ2-1, is DAGVTQSPTHLIKTRGQQVTLRCSPKSGHDTVSWYQQALGQGPQFIFQYYEEEERQRGNFPDRFSGHQFPNYSSELNVNALLLGDSALYLCASTPGTTRYIEQFFGPGTRLTVL.

This clonotype was detected only a few times. A much larger clone sits a single nucleotide away, making a read error possible. The V call is TRBV20-1, the J call TRBJ1-4; D perhaps matches TRBD1 (5 bases). V shed 0 bases and J shed 4 bases, with 9 bases lying between them. The CDR3 totals 14 residues. Germline lookup yields CDR1 DFQATT and CDR2 SNEGSKA (reference sequence). Here the CDR3 DNA reads TGCAGTGCTAGAGATGCCAGGGATAATGAAAAACTGTTTTTT. The encoded protein is CSARDARDNEKLFF.

This clonotype appeared many times. The chain is built from TRBV12-3 or TRBV12-4 and TRBJ1-2; D perhaps matches TRBD1 (6 bases). This CDR3 is built from 17 residues. The V end was cut by 0 bases, the J end by 3 bases, with 17 bases between. The DNA for the CDR3 is TGTGCCAGCAGTTTAGCCTGGACAGCCCTGTGGGACTATGGCTACACCTTC. It yields the protein CASSLAWTALWDYGYTF.

The sample holds many counts of this clonotype. The chain carries TRBV25-1 and TRBJ2-5; 11 bases agree with TRBD2. V shed 1 base and J 4 bases; nucleotides not matched to a gene: 8. Germline-derived CDR1 and CDR2 are MGHDK and SYGVNS. This CDR3 contains 17 residues. Written as DNA, the CDR3 is TGTGCCAGCAGTGAATTCAGTCTCGGACTAGCGGGAGAGACCCAGTACTTC. Residues: CASSEFSLGLAGETQYF.

This clonotype has a count of ten or more. The chain combines TRBV12-3 or TRBV12-4 with TRBJ2-5; 9 nucleotides agree with TRBD2. After removal of 6 bases from V and 2 bases from J, the junction contained 10 bases not matched to a gene. This CDR3 region has 16 residues. The CDR3 DNA reads as TGTGCCAGCAGCCGTCGCCTTACTAGCGGGCAAGAGACCCAGTACTTC. Translation gives CASSRRLTSGQETQYF.

This clonotype was recorded at least ten times. This sequence joins TRBV7-2 and TRBJ1-1; D might be TRBD1 (6 bases). Per germline, CDR1 SGHTA and CDR2 FQGNSA. This CDR3 has 15 amino acids. Trimming pared 1 base from V and 4 bases from J, leaving 13 bases between. The DNA for the CDR3 is TGTGCCAGCAGCTTAGTGTACGGGGGCGGCACTGAAGCTTTCTTT. Encoded protein: CASSLVYGGGTEAFF.